The next 9 T cell receptor beta chains were all read from a single sample in a study of T-cell reconstitution after alpha-beta-depleted transplantation in children. Unique molecular identifiers were built into the TCRbeta library. TCRdb passed the PCR reads through MiXCR, listing each CDR3 protein once. This table has 300,000 to 400,000 distinct CDR3 sequences, around 25% appearing once. Sample: PBMCs, mostly from graft donor cells, taken 180 days after TCRalphabeta/CD19-depleted stem cell transplant. These receptors all stem from a male patient between 10 and 17 years old who had a stem cell transplant for acute lymphoblastic leukemia, so the T cells may come from the graft donor.

At least ten counts were recorded for this clonotype. V usage is TRBV5-1 and J usage is TRBJ2-7; D is perhaps TRBD2 (5 bases). Germline V lookup: CDR1 SGHRS, CDR2 YFSETQ. CDR3 length: 13 amino acids. Trimming removed 0 bases from V and 6 bases from J, with 10 bases in between. The DNA for the CDR3 is TGCGCCAGCAGCTTGGTCGTCACTAGCGAGCAGTACTTC. Translating it yields CASSLVVTSEQYF.

This clonotype was detected only a few times. This rearrangement joins TRBV12-3 or TRBV12-4 to TRBJ1-1; no reliable D call. This CDR3 region has 15 residues. Trimming shortened V by 6 bases and J by 0 bases, and 14 bases separated the two germline ends. The CDR3 here is CASRGSYLLNTEAFF. The CDR3 DNA reads as TGTGCCAGCAGGGGGTCTTACCTGTTGAACACTGAAGCTTTCTTT.

This clonotype was seen a handful of times. V and J are TRBV5-1 and TRBJ2-3; 9 bases match TRBD2. This CDR3 is built from 16 residues. Germline CDR1 is SGHRS and CDR2 is YFSETQ. V was pared by 1 base and J by 3 bases, with 6 bases of the junction left unmatched. Here the CDR3 reads CASSLSLAGDTDTQYF. The CDR3 nucleotides are TGCGCCAGCAGCTTGTCATTAGCGGGAGATACAGATACGCAGTATTTT.

In this sample, this clonotype turned up a few times. The rearrangement joins TRBV6-1 to TRBJ1-3; D is possibly TRBD1 (6 bases). This CDR3 comprises 15 residues. Deletions cut 6 bases from V and 5 bases from J, with 17 bases between. CDR1 is MNHNS and CDR2 is SASEGT in the germline V gene. The CDR3 DNA follows: TGTGCCAGCAGCCCTAGGACAGTCAGTAGAAACACCATATATTTT. This encodes CASSPRTVSRNTIYF.

CDR3 bases: TGTGCCAGCAGTTTATTAGGGAGCGGGACTGAAGCTTTCTTT. Its protein is CASSLLGSGTEAFF. The chain has TRBV27 and TRBJ1-1, with D unclear. V was cut by 1 base and J by 5 bases, with 11 bases left in between. The CDR3 has 14 residues. Looked up from germline, CDR1 is MNHEY and CDR2 is SMNVEV (reference sequence).

This clonotype was counted only a few times. V is TRBV20-1 and J is TRBJ2-7; 7 positions agree with TRBD1. J was trimmed by 8 bases and V by 4 bases; bases with no gene match: 14. Germline V gene data show CDR1 as DFQATT and CDR2 as SNEGSKA (reference sequence). The CDR3 covers 14 residues. The chain's CDR3 is CSATGTAPFFQQYF. In nucleotides, the CDR3 is TGCAGTGCTACCGGGACAGCCCCATTTTTCCAGCAGTACTTC.

This clonotype was observed a handful of times. V and J are TRBV29-1 and TRBJ1-5; D is undetermined. The CDR3 contains 12 residues. V shed 0 bases and J shed 7 bases, with 7 bases lying between them. Germline V gives CDR1 SQVTM, CDR2 ANQGSEA. The CDR3 loop is CSVEEVGQPQHF. The CDR3 DNA reads TGCAGCGTTGAAGAAGTCGGCCAGCCCCAGCATTTT.

The chain carries TRBV24-1 and TRBJ2-3; tentative D call: TRBD1 (5 bases). In germline, CDR1 is KGHDR, CDR2 SFDVKD. Trimming pared 5 bases from V and 2 bases from J, leaving 13 bases between. The CDR3 consists of 15 residues. Here the CDR3 DNA reads TGTGCCACCAGTGCGCTCCAGGGCACCACAGATACGCAGTATTTT. Its protein product is CATSALQGTTDTQYF.

This clonotype was observed a handful of times. This rearrangement joins TRBV4-2 to TRBJ2-2; 13 bases are a match to TRBD2. CDR3 length: 17 residues. Germline V gene sequence: CDR1 LGHNA, CDR2 YNFKEQ. The trim removed 6 bases at V and 8 bases at J, leaving 12 bases unmatched. This chain's CDR3 is CASRPGGLAGEGGELFF. Here the CDR3 DNA reads TGTGCCAGCAGACCCGGAGGACTAGCGGGAGAGGGAGGGGAGCTGTTTTTT.